These T cell receptor beta chains were read from a single sample in a study of regulatory T cells in long-lasting Graves disease. TCRdb re-analysed the multiplex PCR reads in MiXCR, keeping a single row per CDR3 protein. This sample carries roughly 470,000 distinct CDR3 sequences, more than 20% of them seen once, and the ten largest clones take 7% to 9.5%. This material consisted of peripheral blood mononuclear cells (PBMCs), taken when the disease was refractory, from a patient treated with antithyroid drugs. The receptors were sampled from a female donor with Graves disease. CDR3s include the opening cysteine and the closing phenylalanine or tryptophan. A D gene is named only where the DNA matches it firmly. The size entry is marked missing in some rows and otherwise reads once, few, many or a size class.

D gene: TRBD2; clone size: once; V gene: TRBV5-4; J gene: TRBJ2-7; CDR3 DNA: TGTGCCAGCAGCGAGGGACTAGATGGGTACGAGCAGTACTTC; CDR3 protein: CASSEGLDGYEQYF
D gene: TRBD2; clone size: many; V gene: TRBV7-2; J gene: TRBJ2-7; CDR3 DNA: TGTGCCAGCAGTTTGGGCGGGAGAGGCCACGAGCAGTACTTC; CDR3 protein: CASSLGGRGHEQYF
D gene: .; clone size: few; V gene: TRBV7-8; J gene: TRBJ1-2; CDR3 DNA: TGTGCCAGCAGCTCTGGGGGGGGGGGAAGCTTAGTCAACACCTTC; CDR3 protein: CASSSGGGGSLVNTF
D gene: .; clone size: few; V gene: TRBV6-1; J gene: TRBJ2-7; CDR3 DNA: TGTGCCAGCACTGCATTGGAGGGTTGGTACGAGCAGTACTTC; CDR3 protein: CASTALEGWYEQYF
D gene: TRBD2; clone size: few; V gene: TRBV10-3; J gene: TRBJ2-5; CDR3 DNA: TGTGCCACCGGGCGGCTAGCGGGACAAGAGACCCAGTACTTC; CDR3 protein: CATGRLAGQETQYF
D gene: .; clone size: many; V gene: TRBV5-1; J gene: TRBJ1-1; CDR3 DNA: TGCGCCAGCAGCCCCACCCTAGGGGACACTGAAGCTTTCTTT; CDR3 protein: CASSPTLGDTEAFF
D gene: .; clone size: .; V gene: TRBV7-9; J gene: TRBJ2-7; CDR3 DNA: TGTGCCAGCAGCCCAGGTCGCTTAGCGGAGTCCTACGAGCAGTACTTC; CDR3 protein: CASSPGRLAESYEQYF
D gene: TRBD1; clone size: many; V gene: TRBV10-3; J gene: TRBJ2-7; CDR3 DNA: TGTGCCATCACCCGAGAGGGGACAGGTTACGAGCAGTACTTC; CDR3 protein: CAITREGTGYEQYF
D gene: TRBD2; clone size: .; V gene: TRBV5-1; J gene: TRBJ2-5; CDR3 DNA: TGCGCCAGCAGCCCCTCGACTAGCGGGAGGGGAAAGACCCAGTACTTC; CDR3 protein: CASSPSTSGRGKTQYF
D gene: TRBD2; clone size: many; V gene: TRBV12-3/TRBV12-4; J gene: TRBJ2-7; CDR3 DNA: TGTGCCAGCAGAGCCGGACTAGCGGGAGGCTTCTCCTACGAGCAGTACTTC; CDR3 protein: CASRAGLAGGFSYEQYF
D gene: .; clone size: few; V gene: TRBV19; J gene: TRBJ1-1; CDR3 DNA: TGTGCCAGTACCCTGACCCGGAACACTGAAGCTTTCTTT; CDR3 protein: CASTLTRNTEAFF
D gene: .; clone size: .; V gene: TRBV6-2/TRBV6-3; J gene: TRBJ2-7; CDR3 DNA: TGTGCCACCCGACAAAGCTCCTACGAGCAGTACTTC; CDR3 protein: CATRQSSYEQYF
D gene: .; clone size: many; V gene: TRBV2; J gene: TRBJ1-1; CDR3 DNA: TGTGCCAGCAGCTGGGGGGTTGGCACTGAAGCTTTCTTT; CDR3 protein: CASSWGVGTEAFF
D gene: .; clone size: many; V gene: TRBV19; J gene: TRBJ1-6; CDR3 DNA: TGTGCCAGTCACAGCTCCTATAATTCACCCCTCCACTTT; CDR3 protein: CASHSSYNSPLHF
D gene: .; clone size: .; V gene: TRBV7-9; J gene: TRBJ2-5; CDR3 DNA: TGTGCCAGCACGACCCGGACCGGCGGGGAGACCCAGTACTTC; CDR3 protein: CASTTRTGGETQYF
D gene: .; clone size: few; V gene: TRBV5-1; J gene: TRBJ1-1; CDR3 DNA: TGCGCCAGCCGACGGTCTCCGGGTACTGAAGCTTTCTTT; CDR3 protein: CASRRSPGTEAFF
D gene: TRBD2; clone size: .; V gene: TRBV7-6; J gene: TRBJ2-5; CDR3 DNA: TGTGCCAGCAACTTAGCGGGGGAATTCCAAGAGACCCAGTACTTC; CDR3 protein: CASNLAGEFQETQYF
D gene: TRBD2; clone size: many; V gene: TRBV11-2; J gene: TRBJ2-2; CDR3 DNA: TGTGCCAGCAGGCAAGGACTAGCGGGAGGGCGGAACACCGGGGAGCTGTTTTTT; CDR3 protein: CASRQGLAGGRNTGELFF
D gene: .; clone size: many; V gene: TRBV27; J gene: TRBJ2-7; CDR3 DNA: TGTGCCAGCAGTAAACAGGTTACAAGCTCCTACGAGCAGTACTTC; CDR3 protein: CASSKQVTSSYEQYF
D gene: TRBD2; clone size: few; V gene: TRBV6-5; J gene: TRBJ2-7; CDR3 DNA: TGTGCCAGCAGTTACCGCAGACTAGCGAGTACCTACGAGCAGTACTTC; CDR3 protein: CASSYRRLASTYEQYF
D gene: .; clone size: few; V gene: TRBV30; J gene: TRBJ2-1; CDR3 DNA: TGTGCCTGGAGTTGGGGGGCCTACAATGAGCAGTTCTTC; CDR3 protein: CAWSWGAYNEQFF
D gene: TRBD1; clone size: many; V gene: TRBV6-1; J gene: TRBJ2-7; CDR3 DNA: TGTGCCAGCAGTGAAGTGGGACAGAGTACCTACGAGCAGTACTTC; CDR3 protein: CASSEVGQSTYEQYF
D gene: TRBD2; clone size: many; V gene: TRBV20-1; J gene: TRBJ2-5; CDR3 DNA: TGCAGTGCCACTGGGGAGGGTCCCCAAGAGACCCAGTACTTC; CDR3 protein: CSATGEGPQETQYF
D gene: .; clone size: many; V gene: TRBV5-6; J gene: TRBJ1-2; CDR3 DNA: TGTGCCAGCAGCAGCTACGGCTATGGCTACACCTTC; CDR3 protein: CASSSYGYGYTF
D gene: .; clone size: .; V gene: TRBV5-1; J gene: TRBJ1-2; CDR3 DNA: TGCGCCAGCAGCTTGGATGGGGCGTTTGGCTATGGCTACACCTTC; CDR3 protein: CASSLDGAFGYGYTF
D gene: TRBD1; clone size: few; V gene: TRBV6-5; J gene: TRBJ2-7; CDR3 DNA: TGTGCCAGCAGTTACTCAGGACAGGGGGAGTCCTACGAGCAGTACTTC; CDR3 protein: CASSYSGQGESYEQYF
D gene: TRBD1; clone size: .; V gene: TRBV19; J gene: TRBJ2-5; CDR3 DNA: TGTGCCAGTAGTGAAGGGACAGGACAAGAGACCCAGTACTTC; CDR3 protein: CASSEGTGQETQYF
D gene: .; clone size: few; V gene: TRBV20-1; J gene: TRBJ2-7; CDR3 DNA: TGCAGTGCTATAGGTACAGGGAAGCCCTACGAGCAGTACTTC; CDR3 protein: CSAIGTGKPYEQYF
D gene: .; clone size: .; V gene: TRBV29-1; J gene: TRBJ1-1; CDR3 DNA: TGCAGCGTTCGGCCGTACACTGAAGCTTTCTTT; CDR3 protein: CSVRPYTEAFF
D gene: .; clone size: few; V gene: TRBV7-9; J gene: TRBJ1-6; CDR3 DNA: TGTGCCAGCAGCCCCTACCTAGGGATTTCACCCCTCCACTTT; CDR3 protein: CASSPYLGISPLHF
D gene: .; clone size: many; V gene: TRBV2; J gene: TRBJ2-7; CDR3 DNA: TGTGCCTTGGCCGTCGTCGAAACTTACGAGCAGTACTTC; CDR3 protein: CALAVVETYEQYF
D gene: .; clone size: .; V gene: TRBV11-2; J gene: TRBJ2-4; CDR3 DNA: TGTGCCAGCAGCTTAGGGGGTCTCTGGGGGGCCGAAAACATTCAGTACTTC; CDR3 protein: CASSLGGLWGAENIQYF
D gene: .; clone size: many; V gene: TRBV14; J gene: TRBJ1-2; CDR3 DNA: TGTGCCAGCAGCCAAGTCGCAGGGTCAAACTATGGCTACACCTTC; CDR3 protein: CASSQVAGSNYGYTF
D gene: TRBD2; clone size: many; V gene: TRBV7-2; J gene: TRBJ2-7; CDR3 DNA: TGTGCCAGCAGCCCACACGTATTAGTAGCGGGTGACTACGAGCAGTACTTC; CDR3 protein: CASSPHVLVAGDYEQYF
D gene: TRBD2; clone size: .; V gene: TRBV6-1; J gene: TRBJ2-1; CDR3 DNA: TGTGCCAGCAGGACTAGCGGAAGCTCCTACAATGAGCAGTTCTTC; CDR3 protein: CASRTSGSSYNEQFF
D gene: .; clone size: .; V gene: TRBV6-1; J gene: TRBJ1-6; CDR3 DNA: TGTGCCACTTCTGGGAAGGCTGGAGTCCACTTT; CDR3 protein: CATSGKAGVHF
D gene: .; clone size: many; V gene: TRBV3-1; J gene: TRBJ1-1; CDR3 DNA: TGTGCCAGCAGCCAAGATGTAGCGGAGAACACTGAAGCTTTCTTT; CDR3 protein: CASSQDVAENTEAFF
D gene: .; clone size: .; V gene: TRBV14; J gene: TRBJ2-7; CDR3 DNA: TGTGCCAGCAGCCAAGAACCTAACTCCTACGAGCAGTACTTC; CDR3 protein: CASSQEPNSYEQYF
D gene: .; clone size: .; V gene: TRBV9; J gene: TRBJ2-2; CDR3 DNA: TGTGCCAGCAGCGTAGCTTCGTCAGTAAATCCTTACCGGGAGCTGTTTTTT; CDR3 protein: CASSVASSVNPYRELFF
D gene: .; clone size: many; V gene: TRBV12-3/TRBV12-4; J gene: TRBJ2-7; CDR3 DNA: TGTGCCAGCAGTTTACTTTCTGGGCCTACCTACGAGCAGTACTTC; CDR3 protein: CASSLLSGPTYEQYF
D gene: .; clone size: many; V gene: TRBV5-6; J gene: TRBJ1-2; CDR3 DNA: TGTGCCAGCAGCTTGGTCTTCAGGGGTTCTGGCTACACCTTC; CDR3 protein: CASSLVFRGSGYTF
D gene: TRBD1; clone size: .; V gene: TRBV7-9; J gene: TRBJ2-1; CDR3 DNA: TGTGCCAGCAGCGAGGGACAGGGGGAAAGCAATGAGCAGTTCTTC; CDR3 protein: CASSEGQGESNEQFF
D gene: .; clone size: many; V gene: TRBV7-2; J gene: TRBJ2-5; CDR3 DNA: TGTGCCAGCAGCATCACGGGGTACCAAGAGACCCAGTACTTC; CDR3 protein: CASSITGYQETQYF
D gene: .; clone size: few; V gene: TRBV30; J gene: TRBJ2-7; CDR3 DNA: TGTGCCTGGAGTCTAGGGGGATCCTACGAGCAGTACTTC; CDR3 protein: CAWSLGGSYEQYF
D gene: .; clone size: .; V gene: TRBV6-5; J gene: TRBJ1-2; CDR3 DNA: TGTGCCAGCAGTTACCCTCGACGGGACGGCGCGCACTATGGCTACACCTTC; CDR3 protein: CASSYPRRDGAHYGYTF
D gene: .; clone size: .; V gene: TRBV27; J gene: TRBJ2-7; CDR3 DNA: TGTGCCAGCAGTAATTTGACAGGAATCACCTACGAGCAGTACTTC; CDR3 protein: CASSNLTGITYEQYF
D gene: .; clone size: few; V gene: TRBV6-2/TRBV6-3; J gene: TRBJ1-1; CDR3 DNA: TGTGCCAGCAGTTACCAGGGGTTGACTGAAGCTTTCTTT; CDR3 protein: CASSYQGLTEAFF
D gene: .; clone size: few; V gene: TRBV5-1; J gene: TRBJ1-1; CDR3 DNA: TGCGCCAGCAGCTTGTACGGGACGGAGAACACTGAAGCTTTCTTT; CDR3 protein: CASSLYGTENTEAFF
D gene: TRBD1; clone size: .; V gene: TRBV19; J gene: TRBJ1-5; CDR3 DNA: TGTGCCAGTAGTATAGGGGACAGGCAGAATCAGCCCCAGCATTTT; CDR3 protein: CASSIGDRQNQPQHF
D gene: TRBD1; clone size: .; V gene: TRBV28; J gene: TRBJ1-3; CDR3 DNA: TGTGCCAGCAGTTCCGGGACAGGGGGGAGCACCATATATTTT; CDR3 protein: CASSSGTGGSTIYF
D gene: TRBD2; clone size: many; V gene: TRBV12-3/TRBV12-4; J gene: TRBJ2-5; CDR3 DNA: TGTGCCAGCAGTTTCTCGGGGGGAAAGGAGACCCAGTACTTC; CDR3 protein: CASSFSGGKETQYF
D gene: .; clone size: .; V gene: TRBV29-1; J gene: TRBJ2-6; CDR3 DNA: TGCAGCGTTGATAGCTCTGGGGCCAACGTCCTGACTTTC; CDR3 protein: CSVDSSGANVLTF
D gene: TRBD1; clone size: many; V gene: TRBV7-2; J gene: TRBJ1-4; CDR3 DNA: TGTGCCAGCAGCTTAGTTCCAGGGGGGGACGAAAAACTGTTTTTT; CDR3 protein: CASSLVPGGDEKLFF
D gene: TRBD1; clone size: .; V gene: TRBV7-9; J gene: TRBJ2-7; CDR3 DNA: TGTGCCAGCAGCGGGCGGACAGGGGCTATTTACGAGCAGTACTTC; CDR3 protein: CASSGRTGAIYEQYF
D gene: .; clone size: once; V gene: TRBV14; J gene: TRBJ2-2; CDR3 DNA: TGTGCCAGCAGCCGGAAGGGGACCGGGGTGCTGTTTTTT; CDR3 protein: CASSRKGTGVLFF
D gene: .; clone size: many; V gene: TRBV27; J gene: TRBJ2-5; CDR3 DNA: TGTGCCAGCAGTCCCCACGGGGGAGGGGGAGAAAAGACCCAGTACTTC; CDR3 protein: CASSPHGGGGEKTQYF
D gene: .; clone size: many; V gene: TRBV10-3; J gene: TRBJ2-5; CDR3 DNA: TGTGCCATCCGAGGGGTCTCAGAGACCCAGTACTTC; CDR3 protein: CAIRGVSETQYF
D gene: TRBD2; clone size: few; V gene: TRBV7-3; J gene: TRBJ2-5; CDR3 DNA: TGTGCCAGCAGCCGGACGGTAGCGGGAGTTGAACAGACCCAGTACTTC; CDR3 protein: CASSRTVAGVEQTQYF
D gene: .; clone size: many; V gene: TRBV27; J gene: TRBJ2-2; CDR3 DNA: TGTGCCAGCAGTCCCTACGGCGGGGAGCTGTTTTTT; CDR3 protein: CASSPYGGELFF